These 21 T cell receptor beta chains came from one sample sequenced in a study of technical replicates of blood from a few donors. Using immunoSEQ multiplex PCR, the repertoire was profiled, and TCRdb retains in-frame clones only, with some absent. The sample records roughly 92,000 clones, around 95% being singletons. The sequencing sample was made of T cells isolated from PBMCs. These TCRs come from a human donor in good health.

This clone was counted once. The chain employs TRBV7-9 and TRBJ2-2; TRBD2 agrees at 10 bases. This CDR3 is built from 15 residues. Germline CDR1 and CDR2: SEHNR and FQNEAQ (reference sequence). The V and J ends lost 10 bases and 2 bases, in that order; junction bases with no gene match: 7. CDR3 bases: TGTGCCACGGATCCTAGCGGGAGAAACACCGGGGAGCTGTTTTTT. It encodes CATDPSGRNTGELFF.

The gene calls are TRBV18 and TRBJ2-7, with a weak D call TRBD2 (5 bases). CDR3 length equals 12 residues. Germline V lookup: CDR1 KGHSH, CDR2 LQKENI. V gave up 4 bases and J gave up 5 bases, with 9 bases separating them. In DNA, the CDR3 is TGTGCCAGCTCACAAAACGGGGACGAGCAGTACTTC. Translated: CASSQNGDEQYF.

The CDR3 reads CASSRGGQGARTGELFF. CDR3 nucleotides: TGTGCCAGCAGCCGGGGGGGACAGGGGGCACGGACCGGGGAGCTGTTTTTT. The chain joins TRBV11-2 to TRBJ2-2, with 12 bases matching TRBD1. This CDR3 has 17 amino acids. V shed 5 bases, J shed 5 bases, and the junction held 9 bases outside the gene matches. Per the germline V gene, CDR1 is SGHAT and CDR2 is FQNNGV.

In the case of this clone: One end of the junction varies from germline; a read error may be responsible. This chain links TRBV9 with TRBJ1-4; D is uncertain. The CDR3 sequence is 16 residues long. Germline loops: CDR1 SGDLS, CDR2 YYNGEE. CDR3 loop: CASIVPIRQRNEKLFF. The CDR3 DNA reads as TGTGCCAGCATCGTACCCATAAGGCAGCGTAATGAAAAACTGTTTTTT.

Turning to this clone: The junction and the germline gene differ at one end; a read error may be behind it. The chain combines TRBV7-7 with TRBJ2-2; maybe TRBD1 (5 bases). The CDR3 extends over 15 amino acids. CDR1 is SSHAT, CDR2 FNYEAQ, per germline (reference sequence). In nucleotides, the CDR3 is TGTGCTAGCAGCCGCGACAGCCCAGGCACCGGGGAGCTGTTTTTT. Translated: CASSRDSPGTGELFF.

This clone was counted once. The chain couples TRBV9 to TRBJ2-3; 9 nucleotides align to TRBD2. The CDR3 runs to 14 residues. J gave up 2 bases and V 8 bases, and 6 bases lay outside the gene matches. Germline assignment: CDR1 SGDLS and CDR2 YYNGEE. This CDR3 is CASGTSRPTDTQYF. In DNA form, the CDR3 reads TGTGCCAGTGGGACTAGCAGACCCACAGATACGCAGTATTTT.

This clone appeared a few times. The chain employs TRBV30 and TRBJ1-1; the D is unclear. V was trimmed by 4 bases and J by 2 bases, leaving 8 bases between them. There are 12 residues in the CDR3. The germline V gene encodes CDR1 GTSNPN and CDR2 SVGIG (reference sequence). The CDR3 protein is CAWTETNTEAFF. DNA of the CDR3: TGTGCCTGGACAGAAACAAACACTGAAGCTTTCTTT.

CDR3 in amino acids: CASSPRQGTINYGYTF. The DNA for the CDR3 is TGTGCCAGCTCACCGCGACAGGGAACAATTAACTATGGCTACACCTTC. The genes are TRBV18 and TRBJ1-2, with TRBD1 identical over 7 bases. Losses at the gene ends were 3 bases for V and 1 base for J; bases not matched to a gene: 8. Germline CDR1 KGHSH, CDR2 LQKENI. This CDR3 spans 16 amino acids.

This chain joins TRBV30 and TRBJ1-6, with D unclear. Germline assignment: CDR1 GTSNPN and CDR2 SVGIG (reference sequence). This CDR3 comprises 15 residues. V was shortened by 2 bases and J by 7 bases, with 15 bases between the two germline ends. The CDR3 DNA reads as TGTGCCTGGAGTAACGGGCCCGGGGTGAATTCACCCCTCCACTTT. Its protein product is CAWSNGPGVNSPLHF.

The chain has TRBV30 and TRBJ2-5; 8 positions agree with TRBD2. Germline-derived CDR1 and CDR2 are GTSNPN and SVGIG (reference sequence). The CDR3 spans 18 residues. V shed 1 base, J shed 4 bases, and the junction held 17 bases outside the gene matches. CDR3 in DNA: TGTGCCTGGAGTGGGGGTCGGGAGGGTGTAAGGAATAGAGAGACCCAGTACTTC. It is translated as CAWSGGREGVRNRETQYF.

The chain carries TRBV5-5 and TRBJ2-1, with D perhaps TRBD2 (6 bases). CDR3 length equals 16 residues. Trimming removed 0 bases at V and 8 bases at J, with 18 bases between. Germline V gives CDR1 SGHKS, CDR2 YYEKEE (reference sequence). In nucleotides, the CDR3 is TGTGCCAGCAGCTTGGGTTCTGGCGGGAACGGGTATGAGCAGTTCTTC. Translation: CASSLGSGGNGYEQFF.

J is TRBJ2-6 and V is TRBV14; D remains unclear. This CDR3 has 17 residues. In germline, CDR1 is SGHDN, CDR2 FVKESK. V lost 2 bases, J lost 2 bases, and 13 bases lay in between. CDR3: CASSQNSKIAGANVLTF. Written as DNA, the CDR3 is TGTGCCAGCAGCCAAAATAGCAAGATAGCTGGGGCCAACGTCCTGACTTTC.

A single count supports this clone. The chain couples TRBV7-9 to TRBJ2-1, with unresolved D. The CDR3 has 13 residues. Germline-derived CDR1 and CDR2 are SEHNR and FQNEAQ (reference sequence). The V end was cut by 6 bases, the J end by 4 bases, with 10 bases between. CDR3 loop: CASSDASYNEQFF. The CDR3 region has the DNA TGTGCCAGCAGTGATGCGAGTTACAATGAGCAGTTCTTC.

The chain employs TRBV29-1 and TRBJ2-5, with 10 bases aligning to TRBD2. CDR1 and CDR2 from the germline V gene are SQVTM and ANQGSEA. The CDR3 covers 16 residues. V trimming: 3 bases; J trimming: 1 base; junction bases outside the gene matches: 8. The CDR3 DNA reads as TGCAGCGTTGATAAGGGTTCTAGCGGGGGCCAAGAGACCCAGTACTTC. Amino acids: CSVDKGSSGGQETQYF. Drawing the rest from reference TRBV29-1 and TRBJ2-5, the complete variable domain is SAVISQKPSRDICQRGTSLTIQCQVDSQVTMMFWYRQQPGQSLTLIATANQGSEATYESGFVIDKFPISRPNLTFSTLTVSNMSPEDSSIYLCSVDKGSSGGQETQYFGPGTRLLVL.

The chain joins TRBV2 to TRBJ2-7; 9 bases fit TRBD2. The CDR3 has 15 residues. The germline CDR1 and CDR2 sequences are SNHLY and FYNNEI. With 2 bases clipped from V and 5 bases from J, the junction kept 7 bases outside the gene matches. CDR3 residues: CASSENPAGGDEQYF. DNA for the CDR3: TGTGCCAGCAGTGAAAACCCAGCGGGAGGAGACGAGCAGTACTTC.

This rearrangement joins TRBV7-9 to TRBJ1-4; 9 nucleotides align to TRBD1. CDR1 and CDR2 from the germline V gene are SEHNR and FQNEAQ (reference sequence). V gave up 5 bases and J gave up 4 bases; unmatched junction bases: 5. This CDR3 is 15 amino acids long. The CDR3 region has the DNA TGTGCCAGCAGCCTGGGGGACAGGGTTAATGAAAAACTGTTTTTT. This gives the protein CASSLGDRVNEKLFF.

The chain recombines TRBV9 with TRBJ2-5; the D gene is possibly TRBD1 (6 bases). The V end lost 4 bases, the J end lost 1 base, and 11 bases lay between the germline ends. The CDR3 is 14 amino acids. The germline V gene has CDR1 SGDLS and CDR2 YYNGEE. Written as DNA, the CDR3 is TGTGCCAGCAGCCGCACAGGGCTCCAAGAGACCCAGTACTTC. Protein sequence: CASSRTGLQETQYF.

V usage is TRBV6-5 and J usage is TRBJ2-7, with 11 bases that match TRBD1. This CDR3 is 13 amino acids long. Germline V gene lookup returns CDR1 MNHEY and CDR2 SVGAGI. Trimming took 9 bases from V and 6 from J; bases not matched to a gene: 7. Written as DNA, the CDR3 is TGTGCCAGTAGGGGACAGGGGGGTGGCGAGCAGTACTTC. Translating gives CASRGQGGGEQYF.

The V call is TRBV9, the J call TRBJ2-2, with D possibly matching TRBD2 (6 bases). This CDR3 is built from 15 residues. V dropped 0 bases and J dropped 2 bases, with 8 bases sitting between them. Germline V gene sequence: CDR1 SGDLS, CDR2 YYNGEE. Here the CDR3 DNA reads TGTGCCAGCAGCGTAGGCGGGGTCAACACCGGGGAGCTGTTTTTT. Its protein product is CASSVGGVNTGELFF. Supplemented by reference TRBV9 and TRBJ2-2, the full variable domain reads DSGVTQTPKHLITATGQRVTLRCSPRSGDLSVYWYQQSLDQGLQFLIQYYNGEERAKGNILERFSAQQFPDLHSELNLSSLELGDSALYFCASSVGGVNTGELFFGEGSRLTVL.

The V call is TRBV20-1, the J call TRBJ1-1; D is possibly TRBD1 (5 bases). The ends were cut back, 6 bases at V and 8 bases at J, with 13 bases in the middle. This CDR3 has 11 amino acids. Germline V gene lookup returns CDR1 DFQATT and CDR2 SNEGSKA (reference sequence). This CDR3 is CSAPVGAEAFF. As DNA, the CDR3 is TGCAGTGCCCCCGTTGGGGCCGAAGCTTTCTTT.

In nucleotides, the CDR3 is TGTGCCAGCAGTTTTGAGCGGGAGGGGAGCGGGGAGCTGTTTTTT. Translating gives CASSFEREGSGELFF. The chain is built from TRBV28 and TRBJ2-2; TRBD2 aligns across 10 bases. Germline CDR1 MDHEN, CDR2 SYDVKM. The CDR3 length is 15 residues. Losses at the gene ends were 3 bases for V and 7 bases for J; bases not matched to a gene: 5. The entire variable domain, with the rest obtained from reference TRBV28 and TRBJ2-2, is as follows: DVKVTQSSRYLVKRTGEKVFLECVQDMDHENMFWYRQDPGLGLRLIYFSYDVKMKEKGDIPEGYSVSREKKERFSLILESASTNQTSMYLCASSFEREGSGELFFGEGSRLTVL.